Sequencing of this T cell receptor beta chain was carried out in a study of blood T cell repertoires in COVID-19. Per the original data handling: Amplification with reference gene primers provided the estimates of nucleated cell counts. Sequenced by immunoSEQ multiplex PCR; TCRdb stores in-frame clones only, minus some. That table gives V, J and clone size, and the DNA gave D and trimming. The sample shows tens of thousands of clones, around 83% of them seen only once. The CDR3 length is 15 residues. V gave up 7 bases and J gave up 5 bases, with 20 bases separating them. CDR1 and CDR2 (germline): MNHNY, SVGAGI (reference sequence). This clone was observed a single time.

V usage is TRBV6-6 and J usage is TRBJ1-2, with a tentative D call TRBD1 (5 bases). This TCR was sampled from a man in his fifties in a cohort sampled during active COVID-19. Sequencing used peripheral blood. The CDR3, as DNA: TGTGCCAGCACTAGGGGTGCGGAAATAGGATATGGCTACACCTTC. Its translation is CASTRGAEIGYGYTF.